Included here is one T cell receptor beta chain sequence, with context. Its specific antigen is unknown. Per-nucleotide qualities are absent, and no much larger clonotype sits a single base away. Trimming removed 3 bases from V and 1 base from J; the gene matches leave 7 bases unexplained. CDR1 and CDR2 are read off the germline V gene (reference sequence) as MNHEY and SMNVEV. The CDR3 numbers 16 residues from cysteine through phenylalanine. The retained sequence is limited to the CDR3, 48 bases, with the frame set at the first base. This sample is drawn from a study of CD8+ T cells in alopecia areata (dated by TCRdb to between 2018 and 2020). Regarding the study in general: The study used high-throughput TCRbeta sequencing to examine T cell clonal expansion in alopecia areata, in both the C3H/HeJ mouse model and human patients. Scalp tissue and sorted CD4+ and CD8+ peripheral blood T cells from patchy and totalis/universalis alopecia areata patients and from healthy controls were covered by human TCRbeta sequencing. Clonality in the scalp was compared among normal scalp (n=4), patchy alopecia areata scalp (n=8), and alopecia totalis/universalis scalp (n=8). RNA came from the PAXgene miRNA kit for fixed scalp, the miRNeasy kit for PBMCs, and the RNeasy kit for mouse skin. Amplification of TCRbeta CDR3 regions was done by immunoSEQ multiplex PCR using 35 Vbeta forward primers and 13 Jbeta reverse primers.

Receptor amplification or capture employed the immunoSEQ multiplex PCR assay. To provide template for TCR sequencing, every sample had RNA extracted and reverse transcribed into cDNA. SuperScript III was used to make first-strand cDNA, primed with a 2:1 mix of oligo-dT and random hexamers. A synthetic immune receptor repertoire was used to measure amplification bias, and any remaining bias was corrected computationally. As for the authors' bioinformatics: Raw reads were preprocessed to remove errors, and CDR3 was defined by IMGT conventions from the conserved cysteine to phenylalanine. Clonality was computed as 1 minus the Shannon entropy, with the entropy normalized by log2 of the number of productive unique TCRs. CD4 or CD8 identity of scalp clones was inferred by cross-referencing scalp TCRbeta sequences with sorted blood CD4 and CD8 repertoires. In TCRdb, the immuneACCESS table is reduced to in-frame sequences with V and J assigned. These tables do not hold every clone; where another copy was compared, an unresolved V gene accounts for under half, and the others remain unexplained. V and J calls and clone size follow that table, whereas D and trimming were derived from the DNA. Counted in this sample were a few hundred thousand clones; 56% of them appeared once. Clones ranked in the top ten supply around 5% of the sample.

What the work shows at the level of the full study, not this receptor alone: Compared with normal scalp, lesional scalp, particularly in alopecia totalis/universalis, had higher clonality and more expanded CD8+ clones, which suggests antigenic drive. TCR sequences shared between patients were less clear than in mice, possibly partly because of HLA diversity in the patient population. Unlike mouse skin, where gammadelta T cells dominate, normal human skin contains resident alphabeta T cells that get sequenced too, which complicates analysis of the scalp TCR repertoire.

After PBMCs were isolated by density centrifugation and stained for CD3, CD4 and CD8, a FACSAria was used to sort CD4+ and CD8+ T cells. Unaffected controls provided scalp biopsies and blood samples. Sequenced sample: CD8+ T cells sorted from blood. Recombination linked TRBV27 to TRBJ2-7, with 9 middle bases fitting TRBD2. The source of this sequence is a human donor in good health. The CDR3 reads CASSFNQRGASYEQYF. In nucleotides, the sequence is TGTGCCAGCAGTTTTAATCAGCGGGGGGCGTCCTACGAGCAGTACTTC.